These 2 T cell receptor beta chains were sequenced from one sample in a study of blood T cell repertoires in COVID-19. Sequencing was performed with immunoSEQ multiplex PCR; in TCRdb, only in-frame clones are kept and a portion is missing. The table shows 200,000 to 300,000 clones, with roughly 80% occurring only once. The material sequenced was peripheral blood. Receptors originate from a woman of 80 years or more with acute or convalescent COVID-19.

Concerning this clone: Additional DNA sequences in this sample encode the identical CDR3. V gene TRBV19 combines with J gene TRBJ2-1; 7 bases match TRBD1. The CDR3 consists of 12 residues. Germline V gene sequence: CDR1 LNHDA, CDR2 SQIVND (reference sequence). The V gene end was trimmed by 4 bases and the J gene end by 7 bases; junction bases not matched to a gene: 1. CDR3: CASSTGGNEQFF. The CDR3 DNA is TGTGCCAGTAGTACAGGGGGAAATGAGCAGTTCTTC.

The V gene is TRBV21-1, the J gene TRBJ1-4. TRBV21-1 is recorded as a pseudogene. This CDR3 is 17 amino acids long. CDR3 sequence (DNA): TGTGCCAGCAGCAAAGCGCGGGACGGCCCAACTAATGAAAAACTGTTTTTT. Protein product: CASSKARDGPTNEKLFF.